This T cell receptor (beta chain) came from a study of cytomegalovirus exposure and HLA in healthy donors. Study in general: The same platform was used for the 110 or so validation repertoires and the roughly 600 first-cohort repertoires, a later analysis reported.

Regarding this clone: What it recognizes is unknown.

Sequencing was performed with immunoSEQ multiplex PCR; in TCRdb, only in-frame clones are kept and a portion is missing. Counted here are under 140,000 clones, roughly 90% occurring once; the ten biggest clones make up over 1.3%. General study points: In a later analysis, first-cohort TCR clusters were found to tend to co-occur in the approximately 110 validation repertoires. Associated with cytomegalovirus, according to the listing, were around 170 TCR beta chains. The majority of TCR sequences were rare, yet some public TCRs appeared in many donors.

Sequencing used PBMCs. This receptor was obtained from a woman younger than 45 in good health and CMV-seropositive.

DNA for the CDR3: TGTGCCAGCAGCTTAACAGGGGTGAAGTACGAGCAGTACTTC. The encoded protein is CASSLTGVKYEQYF. The rearrangement joins TRBV7-9 to TRBJ2-7; 7 positions match TRBD1. The CDR3 totals 14 residues. V lost 2 bases to trimming and J lost 4 bases; unmatched junction nucleotides: 5. The germline V gene has CDR1 SEHNR and CDR2 FQNEAQ (reference sequence).